This TCR beta chain was sequenced in a study of blood T cell repertoires in COVID-19. Study-wide context: Material from acute and convalescent COVID-19 was sourced from the United States, Italy and Spain. Sources were T cells, B-cell-depleted T cells, or PBMCs; the material itself was cDNA or gDNA.

In the original processing: The authors estimated nucleated cell counts from reference gene primer amplification. Clones were sequenced by immunoSEQ multiplex PCR, and TCRdb holds only the in-frame ones, with some missing. That table is the source of V, J and clone size, and D and trimming were worked out from the DNA. Of some 250,000 clones detected, about 90% appear once; the ten largest clones hold about 3%. The CDR3 spans 16 residues. Germline CDR1 and CDR2: SGDLS and YYNGEE. Trimming took 2 bases from V and 9 from J; bases not matched to a gene: 14. The J gene is TRBJ1-3, the V gene TRBV9, with 7 nucleotides matching TRBD1. This clonotype was sampled from a woman under 40 who had recovered from COVID-19. Sequencing was performed on peripheral blood. CDR3 region: CASSVGGHGGQSTIYF. The DNA for the CDR3 is TGTGCCAGCAGCGTGGGGGGACATGGGGGACAGTCCACCATATATTTT.